The 14 T cell receptor beta chains below all came from one sample that was sequenced in a study of Tregs in tolerant kidney transplant recipients. Mixed chimerism was transient after nonmyeloablative marrow transplants from related graft donors. Method: immunoSEQ multiplex PCR; TCRdb's copy keeps in-frame clones and lacks some. There are around 86,000 clones in the sample; about 91% occur only once, and 1.5% to 2% lies in the top ten. The specimen comprised CD4+ T cells from blood (PBMCs), sampled 24 months after the transplant. These receptors were obtained from a human patient who received a combined kidney and bone marrow transplant. Some T cells may be graft donor cells.

This rearrangement joins TRBV10-2 to TRBJ2-2, with D possibly being TRBD1 (6 bases). The CDR3 spans 14 residues. V was pared by 8 bases and J by 6 bases, with 16 bases between. Germline-derived CDR1 and CDR2 are WSHSY and SAAADI. Here the CDR3 DNA reads TGCGCCAGCGCCGCCAGGGGTGGGGCCGGGGAGCTGTTTTTT. This translates into CASAARGGAGELFF.

The chain joins TRBV19 to TRBJ2-1; 14 positions agree with TRBD2. Trimming took 0 bases from V and 7 from J; bases not matched to a gene: 2. The CDR3 loop spans 16 amino acids. Per the germline V gene, CDR1 is LNHDA and CDR2 is SQIVND (reference sequence). CDR3 nucleotide sequence: TGTGCCAGTAGTATAGAGGGGACTAGCGGGGGAAATGAGCAGTTCTTC. Translation gives CASSIEGTSGGNEQFF.

The table lists this clone with a count of one. The rearrangement joins TRBV7-9 to TRBJ1-2, with 7 bases aligning to TRBD1. This CDR3 spans 12 amino acids. The V gene's germline CDR1 is SEHNR and CDR2 FQNEAQ (reference sequence). Losses at the gene ends were 2 bases for V and 12 bases for J; bases not matched to a gene: 6. The CDR3 DNA sequence: TGTGCCAGCAGCTTAAACGGACAGGCAAACACCTTC. Translation gives CASSLNGQANTF.

The J gene is TRBJ2-2, the V gene TRBV6-6, with TRBD2 as a possible D gene (6 bases). Per germline, CDR1 MNHNY and CDR2 SVGAGI (reference sequence). Trimming took off 0 bases at V and 2 bases at J, with 10 bases between the two ends. CDR3 length equals 16 residues. The CDR3 protein is CASSYSSGLNTGELFF. The CDR3 nucleotides are TGTGCCAGCAGTTACTCCTCGGGACTTAACACCGGGGAGCTGTTTTTT.

The rearrangement uses TRBV6-6 and TRBJ2-5, with D maybe TRBD1 (6 bases). The DNA end is more similar to TRBJ2-7, so the J call may be wrong. The CDR3 covers 11 residues. Looked up from germline, CDR1 is MNHNY and CDR2 is SVGAGI (reference sequence). The CDR3 is CASSSQGEQYF. The CDR3 DNA follows: TGTGCCAGCAGTTCACAGGGCGAGCAGTACTTC.

The chain recombines TRBV10-3 with TRBJ2-3; D unresolved. The CDR3 covers 15 residues. With 2 bases removed from V and 1 base from J, the gap between germline ends came to 10 bases. CDR1 is ENHRY, CDR2 SYGVKD, per germline. The CDR3 nucleotides are TGTGCCATCAGTGAGCCACGAGGCGGCACAGATACGCAGTATTTT. Translating it yields CAISEPRGGTDTQYF.

This clone was recorded only once. The V call is TRBV7-2, the J call TRBJ2-7; 11 nucleotides line up with TRBD2. This CDR3 is built from 15 residues. Germline V gene sequence: CDR1 SGHTA, CDR2 FQGNSA. The J segment lost 4 bases and the V segment lost 3 bases, leaving 5 bases of the junction unmatched. CDR3 nucleotides: TGTGCCAGCAGCTTGGAGACTAGCGGGGTTTACGAGCAGTACTTC. It is translated as CASSLETSGVYEQYF.

The V and J genes are TRBV27 and TRBJ1-5, with D possibly matching TRBD1 (5 bases). V gave up 4 bases and J gave up 5 bases, with 27 bases separating them. Germline V gene sequence: CDR1 MNHEY, CDR2 SMNVEV (reference sequence). This CDR3 has 19 amino acids. CDR3 loop: CASSSKLWGDGVVDQPQHF. CDR3 DNA sequence: TGTGCCAGCAGTTCAAAATTGTGGGGGGACGGGGTGGTAGATCAGCCCCAGCATTTT.

This rearrangement joins TRBV6-1 to TRBJ2-7; 7 bases are a match to TRBD2. J gave up 1 base and V 2 bases, and 11 bases lay outside the gene matches. The length of the CDR3 is 17 residues. Looked up from germline, CDR1 is MNHNS and CDR2 is SASEGT. The DNA of the CDR3 is TGTGCCAGCAGTGAACAGTTACAGAGCGGGATTTCCTACGAGCAGTACTTC. Its protein product is CASSEQLQSGISYEQYF.

V and J are TRBV27 and TRBJ2-7, with D possibly matching TRBD1 (5 bases). The CDR3 is made up of 15 amino acids. Germline CDR1 and CDR2: MNHEY and SMNVEV (reference sequence). The germline V and J ends were trimmed by 2 bases and 5 bases, with 16 bases remaining between them. This chain's CDR3 is CASSLMRQGINEQYF. Here the CDR3 DNA reads TGTGCCAGCAGTTTAATGAGGCAGGGTATTAACGAGCAGTACTTC.

The chain couples TRBV18 to TRBJ2-6; the D gene is possibly TRBD1 (8 bases). Germline V gene sequence: CDR1 KGHSH, CDR2 LQKENI. The CDR3 has 21 amino acids. V was cut by 3 bases and J by 0 bases, with 24 bases left in between. The CDR3 region is CASSPRPVDREGNSGANVLTF. CDR3 in DNA: TGTGCCAGCTCACCTCGACCCGTGGACAGGGAGGGTAACTCTGGGGCCAACGTCCTGACTTTC.

The chain combines TRBV6-4 with TRBJ2-3; TRBD2 is a possible D gene (5 bases). The V end lost 2 bases, the J end lost 6 bases, and 12 bases lay between the germline ends. In germline, CDR1 is MRHNA, CDR2 SNTAGT. The CDR3 runs to 14 residues. CDR3 in DNA: TGTGCCAGCAGTGACCTAGCTGGTGAGGATACGCAGTATTTT. This sequence encodes CASSDLAGEDTQYF.

CDR3 sequence reads: CASSLDLSHGTGNTIYF. In DNA form, the CDR3 reads TGTGCCAGCAGCTTAGATCTTTCTCACGGGACTGGAAACACCATATATTTT. The rearrangement links TRBV11-2 to TRBJ1-3; D unresolved. V was pared by 0 bases and J by 2 bases, with 14 bases between. This CDR3 has 17 residues. Germline V gene sequence: CDR1 SGHAT, CDR2 FQNNGV.

The count of this clone is one. The genes are TRBV4-1 and TRBJ2-7; D might be TRBD2 (6 bases). The germline V gene encodes CDR1 MGHRA and CDR2 YSYEKL. The CDR3 is made up of 14 amino acids. Between the trimmed V and J ends, which lost 0 bases and 3 bases, there was a span of 9 bases. CDR3 coding DNA: TGCGCCAGCAGCCAAGAACACGGGAGCTACGAGCAGTACTTC. It is translated as CASSQEHGSYEQYF.